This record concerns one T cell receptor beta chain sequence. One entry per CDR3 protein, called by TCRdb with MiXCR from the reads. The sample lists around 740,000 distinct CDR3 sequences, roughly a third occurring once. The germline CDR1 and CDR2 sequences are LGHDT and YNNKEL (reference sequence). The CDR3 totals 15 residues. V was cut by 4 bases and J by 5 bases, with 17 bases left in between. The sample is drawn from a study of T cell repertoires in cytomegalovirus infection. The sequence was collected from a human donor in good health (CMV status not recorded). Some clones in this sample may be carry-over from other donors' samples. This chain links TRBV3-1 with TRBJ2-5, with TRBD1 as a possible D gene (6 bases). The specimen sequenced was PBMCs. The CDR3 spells CASSPELGGVETQYF. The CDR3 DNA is TGTGCCAGCAGCCCGGAACTAGGGGGTGTGGAGACCCAGTACTTC.